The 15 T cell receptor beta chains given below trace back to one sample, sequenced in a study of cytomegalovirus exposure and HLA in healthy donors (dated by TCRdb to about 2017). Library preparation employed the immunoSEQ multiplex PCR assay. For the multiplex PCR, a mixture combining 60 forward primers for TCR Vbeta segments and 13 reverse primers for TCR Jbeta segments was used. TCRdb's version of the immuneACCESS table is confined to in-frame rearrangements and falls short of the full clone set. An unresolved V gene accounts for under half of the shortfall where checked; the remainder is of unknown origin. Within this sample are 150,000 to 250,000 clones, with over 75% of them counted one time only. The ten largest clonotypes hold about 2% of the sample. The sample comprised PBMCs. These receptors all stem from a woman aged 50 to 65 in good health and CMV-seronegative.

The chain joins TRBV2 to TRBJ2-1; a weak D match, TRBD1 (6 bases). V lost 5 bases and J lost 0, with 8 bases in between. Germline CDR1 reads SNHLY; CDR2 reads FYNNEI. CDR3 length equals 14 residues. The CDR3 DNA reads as TGTGCCAGCAGTAAGGACAGCTCCTACAATGAGCAGTTCTTC. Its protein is CASSKDSSYNEQFF.

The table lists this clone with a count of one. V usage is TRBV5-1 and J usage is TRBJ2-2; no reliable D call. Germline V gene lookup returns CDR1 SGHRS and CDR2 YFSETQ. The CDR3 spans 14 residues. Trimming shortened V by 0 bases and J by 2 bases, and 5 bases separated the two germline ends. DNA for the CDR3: TGCGCCAGCAGCTTGGGCCTAAACACCGGGGAGCTGTTTTTT. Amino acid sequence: CASSLGLNTGELFF.

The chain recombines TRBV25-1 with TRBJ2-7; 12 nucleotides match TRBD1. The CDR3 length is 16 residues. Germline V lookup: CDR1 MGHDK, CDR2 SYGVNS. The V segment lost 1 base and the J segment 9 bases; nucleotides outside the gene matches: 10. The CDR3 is CASSESGTGGWCRQYF. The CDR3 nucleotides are TGTGCCAGCAGTGAATCCGGGACAGGGGGCTGGTGTAGGCAGTACTTC.

CDR3: CASSFDNSGNTIYF. CDR3 nucleotides: TGTGCCAGCAGCTTTGACAACTCTGGAAACACCATATATTTT. The chain joins TRBV6-5 to TRBJ1-3, with D unclear. V lost 6 bases, J lost 0 bases, and 9 bases lay in between. The CDR3 sequence is 14 residues long. Germline-derived CDR1 and CDR2 are MNHEY and SVGAGI.

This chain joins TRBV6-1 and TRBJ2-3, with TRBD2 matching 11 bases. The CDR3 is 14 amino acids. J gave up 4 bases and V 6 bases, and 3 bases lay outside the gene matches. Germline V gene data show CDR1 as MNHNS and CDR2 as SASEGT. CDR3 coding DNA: TGTGCCAGCAGGACTAGCGGGAACGCAGATACGCAGTATTTT. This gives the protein CASRTSGNADTQYF.

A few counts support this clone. As DNA, the CDR3 is TGCAGCGTTGAAACCTTCAGGGGACAAGAGACCCAGTACTTC. Amino acid sequence: CSVETFRGQETQYF. The V and J genes are TRBV29-1 and TRBJ2-5; a possible D gene is TRBD1 (6 bases). Between the trimmed V and J ends, which lost 2 bases and 2 bases, there was a span of 12 bases. This CDR3 is 14 amino acids long. The V gene's germline CDR1 is SQVTM and CDR2 ANQGSEA.

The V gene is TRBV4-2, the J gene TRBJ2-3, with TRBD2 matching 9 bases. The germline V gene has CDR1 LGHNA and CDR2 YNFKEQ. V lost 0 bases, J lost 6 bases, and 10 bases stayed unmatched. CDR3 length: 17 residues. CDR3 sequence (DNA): TGTGCCAGCAGCCAAGATAGCATAGGACTAGCGTTGGATACGCAGTATTTT. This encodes CASSQDSIGLALDTQYF.

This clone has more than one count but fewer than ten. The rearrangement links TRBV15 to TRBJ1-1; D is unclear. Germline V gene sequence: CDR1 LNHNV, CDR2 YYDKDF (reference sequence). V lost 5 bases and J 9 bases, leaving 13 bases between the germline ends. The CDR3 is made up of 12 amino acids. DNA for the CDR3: TGTGCCACCAGCGTTTTGGGGAGGAAAGCTTTCTTT. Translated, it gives CATSVLGRKAFF.

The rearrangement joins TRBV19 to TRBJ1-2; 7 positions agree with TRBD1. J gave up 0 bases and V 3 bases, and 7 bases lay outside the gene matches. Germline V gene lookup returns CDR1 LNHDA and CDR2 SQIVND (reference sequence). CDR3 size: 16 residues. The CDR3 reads CASSIRQGRTNYGYTF. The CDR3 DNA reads TGTGCCAGTAGTATCCGACAGGGCCGAACTAACTATGGCTACACCTTC. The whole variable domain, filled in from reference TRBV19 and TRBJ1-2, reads DGGITQSPKYLFRKEGQNVTLSCEQNLNHDAMYWYRQDPGQGLRLIYYSQIVNDFQKGDIAEGYSVSREKKESFPLTVTSAQKNPTAFYLCASSIRQGRTNYGYTFGSGTRLTVV.

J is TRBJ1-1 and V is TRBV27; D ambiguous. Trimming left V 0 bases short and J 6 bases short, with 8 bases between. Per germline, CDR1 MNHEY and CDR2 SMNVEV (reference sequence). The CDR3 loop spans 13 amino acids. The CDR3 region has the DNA TGTGCCAGCAGTTTATCGAGGTACTCTGAAGCTTTCTTT. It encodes CASSLSRYSEAFF.

The CDR3 loop is CASSFRTSGRIRYEQYF. CDR3 nucleotides: TGTGCCAGCAGTTTTAGAACTAGCGGGAGAATTAGGTACGAGCAGTACTTC. This chain joins TRBV27 and TRBJ2-7, with TRBD2 matching 11 bases. The CDR3 consists of 17 residues. J was trimmed by 4 bases and V by 3 bases; bases with no gene match: 11. Germline V CDR1 and CDR2: MNHEY, SMNVEV (reference sequence).

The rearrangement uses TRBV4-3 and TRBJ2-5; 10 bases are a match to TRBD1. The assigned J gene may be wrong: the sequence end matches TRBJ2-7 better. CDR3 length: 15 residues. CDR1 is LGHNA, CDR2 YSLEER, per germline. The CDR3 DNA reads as TGCGCCAGCAGCCAAGAGGACAGGGGGAGGGACGAGCAGTACTTC. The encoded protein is CASSQEDRGRDEQYF.

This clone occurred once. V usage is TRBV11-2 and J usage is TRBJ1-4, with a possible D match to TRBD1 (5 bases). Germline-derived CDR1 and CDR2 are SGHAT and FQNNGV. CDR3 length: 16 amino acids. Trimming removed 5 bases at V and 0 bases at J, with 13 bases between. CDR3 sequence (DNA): TGTGCCAGCAGCCAGGAGGGGACGACAACTAATGAAAAACTGTTTTTT. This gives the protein CASSQEGTTTNEKLFF.

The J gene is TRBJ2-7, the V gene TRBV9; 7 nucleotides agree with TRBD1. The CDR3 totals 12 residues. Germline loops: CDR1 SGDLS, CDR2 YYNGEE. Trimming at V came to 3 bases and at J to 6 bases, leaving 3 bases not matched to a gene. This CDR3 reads CASSENRGEQYF. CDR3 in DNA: TGTGCCAGCAGCGAGAACAGGGGCGAGCAGTACTTC.

The CDR3 loop is CASSLETGLYRYF. In DNA form, the CDR3 reads TGTGCCAGCAGTCTCGAAACAGGCCTTTATCGGTACTTC. The genes are TRBV28 and TRBJ2-7; TRBD1 might be the D (5 bases). Germline CDR1 is MDHEN and CDR2 is SYDVKM. The V end lost 5 bases, the J end lost 12 bases, and 20 bases lay between the germline ends. This CDR3 comprises 13 residues. Supplemented by reference TRBV28 and TRBJ2-7, the full variable domain reads DVKVTQSSRYLVKRTGEKVFLECVQDMDHENMFWYRQDPGLGLRLIYFSYDVKMKEKGDIPEGYSVSREKKERFSLILESASTNQTSMYLCASSLETGLYRYFGPGTRLTVT.